The 5 T cell receptor beta chains below come from one sample, sequenced in a study of breast tumors, draining lymph nodes, adjacent tissues. From the multiplex PCR reads, TCRdb called clonotypes with MiXCR, one entry per CDR3 protein. This table holds about 270,000 distinct CDR3 sequences, about 33% found once. Axillary draining lymph nodes of breast cancer patients supplied the node samples. Sequenced material: axillary lymph node tissue. These TCRs come from a female donor with breast cancer. Some clones in this sample may be carry-over from other donors' samples.

This clonotype was recorded many times. This chain connects TRBV7-2 to TRBJ2-5; D not resolved. Germline V lookup: CDR1 SGHTA, CDR2 FQGNSA. The CDR3 consists of 14 residues. Trimming stripped 2 bases from V and 1 base from J, with 8 bases between. The CDR3 sequence: CASSLHRTQETQYF. CDR3 sequence (DNA): TGTGCCAGCAGCTTACATCGGACCCAAGAGACCCAGTACTTC.

This clonotype was recorded at least ten times. The rearrangement links TRBV5-1 to TRBJ2-7; D gene uncertain. In germline, CDR1 is SGHRS, CDR2 YFSETQ. The CDR3 has 16 amino acids. V was trimmed by 4 bases and J by 3 bases, leaving 20 bases between them. The DNA for the CDR3 is TGCGCCAGCAGCCCATGGGTCGATCGGACCCTCTACGAGCAGTACTTC. It yields the protein CASSPWVDRTLYEQYF.

The gene calls are TRBV20-1 and TRBJ1-5, with D unclear. Trimming left V 5 bases short and J 7 bases short, with 18 bases between. The CDR3 has 14 amino acids. The germline gives CDR1 DFQATT, CDR2 SNEGSKA (reference sequence). CDR3 sequence (DNA): TGCAGTGCTGTACGGGAGGCGTATAGACAGCCCCAGCATTTT. Translating gives CSAVREAYRQPQHF.

About this clonotype: Possible read error: a much larger clone is one base away. The chain carries TRBV5-5 and TRBJ2-1; maybe TRBD1 (5 bases). V lost 2 bases, J lost 5 bases, and 17 bases lay in between. CDR1 is SGHKS and CDR2 is YYEKEE in the germline V gene (reference sequence). The CDR3 totals 16 residues. CDR3 protein: CASSFNRSDSHNEQFF. As DNA, the CDR3 is TGTGCCAGCAGCTTCAACCGTTCTGACAGCCACAATGAGCAGTTCTTC.

The rearrangement links TRBV28 to TRBJ2-7; the match to TRBD2 covers 12 bases. The CDR3 contains 14 residues. The V gene's germline CDR1 is MDHEN and CDR2 SYDVKM. The ends lost 6 bases at V and 6 bases at J; junction bases unmatched: 6. CDR3 DNA: TGTGCCAGCAGGCTAGCGGGAGGGGCTGGCGAGCAGTACTTC. Translating it yields CASRLAGGAGEQYF.